This TCR beta chain was retrieved from a study of blood T cell repertoires in COVID-19. Study in general: Sample material is recorded as cDNA or gDNA derived from T cells, B-cell-depleted T cells, or PBMCs.

The CDR3 is made up of 15 amino acids. Looked up from germline, CDR1 is SGDLS and CDR2 is YYNGEE. Germline trimming cut 4 bases from V and 5 bases from J; bases unmatched to any gene: 4. Sequenced by immunoSEQ multiplex PCR; TCRdb stores in-frame clones only, minus some. The sample lists about 96,000 clones; approximately 88% were seen once. This sequence was found in an older woman with acute or convalescent COVID-19. Sequencing input: peripheral blood. This chain links TRBV9 with TRBJ2-1; 12 positions agree with TRBD2. The CDR3 sequence is CASSFLAGGHNEQFF. The CDR3 bases are TGTGCCAGCAGCTTTCTAGCGGGGGGGCACAATGAGCAGTTCTTC.